This T cell receptor (beta chain) was retrieved from a study of T cells in localized non-small cell lung cancer. Study findings and constraints: Higher adjacent-lung clonality was associated with shorter survival. Uninvolved adjacent lung showed peak T cell clonality, exceeding tumor.

Concerning this clone: Its antigen remains unidentified.

TCRdb's table, derived via immunoSEQ multiplex PCR, lists solely in-frame clones and lacks some. The sample lists about 74,000 clones, less than 85% occurring once. The source was peripheral blood, collected before any cancer treatment. The sequence was collected from a female donor over 55 with stage I lung adenocarcinoma.

CDR3 nucleotide sequence: TGTGCCAGCAGACTGGGGGGGGCTAACACTGAAGCTTTCTTT. The encoded protein is CASRLGGANTEAFF. This rearrangement joins TRBV6-1 to TRBJ1-1, with D possibly being TRBD1 (6 bases). The CDR3 consists of 14 residues. Germline V gene data show CDR1 as MNHNS and CDR2 as SASEGT. Trimming removed 6 bases from V and 2 bases from J, with 13 bases in between.